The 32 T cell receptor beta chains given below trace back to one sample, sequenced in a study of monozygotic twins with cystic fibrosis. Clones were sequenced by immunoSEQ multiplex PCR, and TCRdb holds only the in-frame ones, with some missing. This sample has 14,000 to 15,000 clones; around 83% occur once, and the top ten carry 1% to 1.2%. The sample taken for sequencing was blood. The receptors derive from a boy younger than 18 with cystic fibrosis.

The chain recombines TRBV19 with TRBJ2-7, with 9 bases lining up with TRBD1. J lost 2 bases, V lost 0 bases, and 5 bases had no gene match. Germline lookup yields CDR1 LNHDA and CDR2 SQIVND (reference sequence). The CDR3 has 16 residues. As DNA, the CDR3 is TGTGCCAGTAGTATAGATGCCGGGACAGGGCCCTACGAGCAGTACTTC. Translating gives CASSIDAGTGPYEQYF.

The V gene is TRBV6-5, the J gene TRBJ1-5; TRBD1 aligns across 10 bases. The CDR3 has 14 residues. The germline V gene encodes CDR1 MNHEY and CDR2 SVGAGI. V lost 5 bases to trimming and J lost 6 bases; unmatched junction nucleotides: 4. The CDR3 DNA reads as TGTGCCAGCAGTCATGGACAGGGGGTTCAGCCCCAGCATTTT. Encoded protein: CASSHGQGVQPQHF.

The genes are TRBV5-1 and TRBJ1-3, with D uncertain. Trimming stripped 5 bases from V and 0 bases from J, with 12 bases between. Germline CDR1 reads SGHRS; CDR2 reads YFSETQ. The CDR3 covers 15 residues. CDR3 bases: TGCGCCAGCAGTCCTTACGTTAGCTCTGGAAACACCATATATTTT. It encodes CASSPYVSSGNTIYF.

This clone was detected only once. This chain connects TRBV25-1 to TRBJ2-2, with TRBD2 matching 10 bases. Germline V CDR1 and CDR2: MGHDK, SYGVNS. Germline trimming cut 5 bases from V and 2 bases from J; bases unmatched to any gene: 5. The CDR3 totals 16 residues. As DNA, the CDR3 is TGTGCCAGCAGTACCTCTAGCGGGGGCAACACCGGGGAGCTGTTTTTT. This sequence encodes CASSTSSGGNTGELFF. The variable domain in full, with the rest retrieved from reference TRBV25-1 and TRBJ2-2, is EADIYQTPRYLVIGTGKKITLECSQTMGHDKMYWYQQDPGMELHLIHYSYGVNSTEKGDLSSESTVSRIRTEHFPLTLESARPSHTSQYLCASSTSSGGNTGELFFGEGSRLTVL.

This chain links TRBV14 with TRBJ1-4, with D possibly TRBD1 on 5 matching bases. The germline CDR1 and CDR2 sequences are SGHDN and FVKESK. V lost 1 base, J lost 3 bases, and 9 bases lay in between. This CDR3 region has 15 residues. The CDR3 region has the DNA TGTGCCAGCAGCCAAGGACAGTGGTCTAATGAAAAACTGTTTTTT. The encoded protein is CASSQGQWSNEKLFF.

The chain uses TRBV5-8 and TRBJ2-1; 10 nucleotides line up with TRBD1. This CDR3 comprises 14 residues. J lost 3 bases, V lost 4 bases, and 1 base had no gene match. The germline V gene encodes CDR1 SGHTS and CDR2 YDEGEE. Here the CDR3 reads CASSRDRGYNEQFF. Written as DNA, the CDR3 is TGTGCCAGCAGCCGGGACAGGGGCTACAATGAGCAGTTCTTC. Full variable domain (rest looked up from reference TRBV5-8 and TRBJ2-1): EAGVTQSPTHLIKTRGQQATLRCSPISGHTSVYWYQQALGLGLQFLLWYDEGEERNRGNFPPRFSGRQFPNYSSELNVNALELEDSALYLCASSRDRGYNEQFFGPGTRLTVL.

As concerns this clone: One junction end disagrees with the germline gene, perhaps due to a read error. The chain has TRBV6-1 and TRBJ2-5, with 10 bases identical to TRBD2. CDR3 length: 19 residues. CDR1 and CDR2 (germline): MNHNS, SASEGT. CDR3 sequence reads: CASREAGGRYLEYQETQYF. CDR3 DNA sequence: TGTGCCAGCAGAGAAGCGGGAGGGCGTTACTTGGAGTACCAAGAGACCCAGTACTTC.

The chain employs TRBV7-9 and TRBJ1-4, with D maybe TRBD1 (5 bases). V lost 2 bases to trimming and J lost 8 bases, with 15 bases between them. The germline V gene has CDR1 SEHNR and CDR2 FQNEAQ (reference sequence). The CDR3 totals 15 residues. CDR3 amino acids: CASSLNGASREKLFF. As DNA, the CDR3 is TGTGCCAGCAGCTTAAATGGGGCTTCGAGGGAAAAACTGTTTTTT. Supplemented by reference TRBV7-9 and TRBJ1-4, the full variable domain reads DTGVSQNPRHKITKRGQNVTFRCDPISEHNRLYWYRQTLGQGPEFLTYFQNEAQLEKSRLLSDRFSAERPKGSFSTLEIQRTEQGDSAMYLCASSLNGASREKLFFGSGTQLSVL.

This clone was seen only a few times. CDR3 in amino acids: CATGRQFLANEQYF. The CDR3 DNA sequence: TGTGCCACAGGCCGTCAATTCCTAGCGAACGAGCAGTACTTC. The chain couples TRBV30 to TRBJ2-7, with D possibly matching TRBD2 (6 bases). Trimming shortened V by 8 bases and J by 5 bases, and 22 bases separated the two germline ends. The CDR3 is 14 amino acids. The germline CDR1 and CDR2 sequences are GTSNPN and SVGIG (reference sequence).

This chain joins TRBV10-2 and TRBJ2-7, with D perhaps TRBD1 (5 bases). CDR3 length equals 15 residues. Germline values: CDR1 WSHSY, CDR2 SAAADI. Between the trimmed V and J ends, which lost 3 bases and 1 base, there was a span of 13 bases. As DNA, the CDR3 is TGCGCCAGCAGTGACCTACAGGACACATCCTACGAGCAGTACTTC. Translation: CASSDLQDTSYEQYF.

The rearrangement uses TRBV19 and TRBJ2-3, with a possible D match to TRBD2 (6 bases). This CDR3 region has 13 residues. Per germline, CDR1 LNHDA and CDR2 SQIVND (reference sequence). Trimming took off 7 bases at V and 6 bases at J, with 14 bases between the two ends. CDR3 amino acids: CASTNPGTDTQYF. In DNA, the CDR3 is TGTGCCAGTACCAACCCAGGGACTGATACGCAGTATTTT.

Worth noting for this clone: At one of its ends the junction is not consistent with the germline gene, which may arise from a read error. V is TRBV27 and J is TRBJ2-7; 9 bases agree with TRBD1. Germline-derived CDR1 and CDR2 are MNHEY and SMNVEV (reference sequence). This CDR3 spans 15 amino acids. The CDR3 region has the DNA TGTGCCAGCAGTTTACTGGACAGGGGTGCCAACGAGCAGTACTTT. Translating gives CASSLLDRGANEQYF.

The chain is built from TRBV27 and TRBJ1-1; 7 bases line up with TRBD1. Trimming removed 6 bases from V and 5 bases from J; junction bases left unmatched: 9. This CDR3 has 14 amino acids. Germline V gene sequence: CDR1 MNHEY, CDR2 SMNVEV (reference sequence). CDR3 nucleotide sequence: TGTGCCAGCAGCTATATGACAGGGTATACTGAAGCTTTCTTT. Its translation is CASSYMTGYTEAFF.

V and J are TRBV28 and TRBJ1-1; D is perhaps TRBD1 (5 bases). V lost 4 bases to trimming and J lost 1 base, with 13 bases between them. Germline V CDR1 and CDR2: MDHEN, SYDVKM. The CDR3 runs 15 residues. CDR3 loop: CASSSPRGRNTEAFF. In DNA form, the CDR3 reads TGTGCCAGCAGTTCCCCAAGGGGTCGGAACACTGAAGCTTTCTTT.

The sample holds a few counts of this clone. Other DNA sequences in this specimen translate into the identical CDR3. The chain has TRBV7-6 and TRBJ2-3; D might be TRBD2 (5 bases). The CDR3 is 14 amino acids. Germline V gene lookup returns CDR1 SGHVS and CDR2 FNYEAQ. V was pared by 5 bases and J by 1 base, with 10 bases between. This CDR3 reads CASSLRTGTDTQYF. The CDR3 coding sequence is TGTGCCAGCAGCCTAAGGACTGGCACAGATACGCAGTATTTT.

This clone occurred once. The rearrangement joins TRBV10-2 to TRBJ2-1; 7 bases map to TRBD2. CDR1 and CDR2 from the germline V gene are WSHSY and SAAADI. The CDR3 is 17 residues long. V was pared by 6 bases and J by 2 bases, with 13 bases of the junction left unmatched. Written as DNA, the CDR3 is TGCGCCAGCAGCAGTTCCTCCCTAGCGGAGACCTACAATGAGCAGTTCTTC. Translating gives CASSSSSLAETYNEQFF.

In DNA form, the CDR3 reads TGTGCCACCAGCAGAGAACAGGGTCGAAATCAGCCCCAGCATTTT. Translating gives CATSREQGRNQPQHF. The chain recombines TRBV15 with TRBJ1-5, with a tentative D call TRBD1 (6 bases). Trimming took off 0 bases at V and 4 bases at J, with 10 bases between the two ends. CDR1 is LNHNV, CDR2 YYDKDF, per germline (reference sequence). The CDR3 has 15 amino acids.

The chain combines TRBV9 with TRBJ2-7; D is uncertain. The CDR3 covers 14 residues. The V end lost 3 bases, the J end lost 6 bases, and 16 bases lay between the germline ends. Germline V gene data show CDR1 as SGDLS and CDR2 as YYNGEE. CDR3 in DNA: TGTGCCAGCAGCGCCGACACCGACCGGCGCGAGCAGTACTTC. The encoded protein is CASSADTDRREQYF.

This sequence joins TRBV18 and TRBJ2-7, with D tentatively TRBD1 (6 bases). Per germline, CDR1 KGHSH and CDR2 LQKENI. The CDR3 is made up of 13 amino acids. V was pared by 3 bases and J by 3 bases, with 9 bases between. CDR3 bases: TGTGCCAGCTCACCGGGACAAGTCTACGAGCAGTACTTC. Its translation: CASSPGQVYEQYF.

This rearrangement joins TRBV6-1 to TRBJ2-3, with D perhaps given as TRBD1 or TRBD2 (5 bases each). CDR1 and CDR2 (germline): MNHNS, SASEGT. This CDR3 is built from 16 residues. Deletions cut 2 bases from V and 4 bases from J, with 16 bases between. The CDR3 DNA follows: TGTGCCAGCAGTGAAATGAGGGGCCGGGCGGCAGATACGCAGTATTTT. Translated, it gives CASSEMRGRAADTQYF.

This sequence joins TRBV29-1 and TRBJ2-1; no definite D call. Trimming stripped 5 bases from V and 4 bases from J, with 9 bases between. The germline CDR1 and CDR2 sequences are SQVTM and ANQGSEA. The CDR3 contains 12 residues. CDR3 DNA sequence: TGCAGCGTTCCCGGCTATTACAATGAGCAGTTCTTC. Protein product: CSVPGYYNEQFF.

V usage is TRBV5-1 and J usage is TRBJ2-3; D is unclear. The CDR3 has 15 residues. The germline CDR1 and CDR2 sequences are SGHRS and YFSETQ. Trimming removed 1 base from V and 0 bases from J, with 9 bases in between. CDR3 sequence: CASSLRPLSTDTQYF. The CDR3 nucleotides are TGCGCCAGCAGCTTGCGCCCTCTTAGCACAGATACGCAGTATTTT.

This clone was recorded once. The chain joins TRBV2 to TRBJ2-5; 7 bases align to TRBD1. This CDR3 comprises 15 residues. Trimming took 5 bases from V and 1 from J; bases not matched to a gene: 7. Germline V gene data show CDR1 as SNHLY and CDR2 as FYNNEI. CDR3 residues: CASSQQGIPQETQYF. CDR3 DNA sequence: TGTGCCAGCAGTCAACAGGGGATCCCCCAAGAGACCCAGTACTTC.

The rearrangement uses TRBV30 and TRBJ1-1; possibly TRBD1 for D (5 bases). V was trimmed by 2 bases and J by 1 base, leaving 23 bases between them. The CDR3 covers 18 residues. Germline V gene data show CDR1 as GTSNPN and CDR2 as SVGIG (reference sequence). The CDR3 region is CAWSPSTGPRRWNTEAFF. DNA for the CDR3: TGTGCCTGGAGTCCAAGTACGGGACCCCGGAGGTGGAACACTGAAGCTTTCTTT.

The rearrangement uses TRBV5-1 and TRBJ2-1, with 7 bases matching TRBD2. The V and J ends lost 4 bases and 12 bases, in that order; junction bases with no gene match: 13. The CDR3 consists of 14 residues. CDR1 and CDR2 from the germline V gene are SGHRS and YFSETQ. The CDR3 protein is CASSAMRSGGRQFF. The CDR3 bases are TGCGCCAGCAGCGCCATGCGATCGGGAGGTCGGCAGTTCTTC.

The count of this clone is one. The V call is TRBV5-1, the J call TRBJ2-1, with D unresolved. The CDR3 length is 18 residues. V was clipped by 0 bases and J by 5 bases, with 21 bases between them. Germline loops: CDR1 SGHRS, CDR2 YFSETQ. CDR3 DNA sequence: TGCGCCAGCAGCTTGGCCTTTAGGGATGGGGTAGGGCACAATGAGCAGTTCTTC. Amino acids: CASSLAFRDGVGHNEQFF.

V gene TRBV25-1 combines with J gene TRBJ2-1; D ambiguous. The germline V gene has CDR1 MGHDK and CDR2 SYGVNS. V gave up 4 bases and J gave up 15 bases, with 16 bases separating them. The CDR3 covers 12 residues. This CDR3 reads CASSGDTEILFF. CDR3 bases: TGTGCCAGCAGTGGTGATACAGAGATTCTGTTCTTC.

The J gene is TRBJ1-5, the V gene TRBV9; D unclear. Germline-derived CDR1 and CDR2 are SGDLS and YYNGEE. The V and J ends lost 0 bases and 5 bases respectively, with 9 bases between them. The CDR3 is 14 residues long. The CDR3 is CASSVGDADQPQHF. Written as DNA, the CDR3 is TGTGCCAGCAGCGTAGGGGATGCCGATCAGCCCCAGCATTTT. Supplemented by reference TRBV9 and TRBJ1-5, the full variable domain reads DSGVTQTPKHLITATGQRVTLRCSPRSGDLSVYWYQQSLDQGLQFLIQYYNGEERAKGNILERFSAQQFPDLHSELNLSSLELGDSALYFCASSVGDADQPQHFGDGTRLSIL.

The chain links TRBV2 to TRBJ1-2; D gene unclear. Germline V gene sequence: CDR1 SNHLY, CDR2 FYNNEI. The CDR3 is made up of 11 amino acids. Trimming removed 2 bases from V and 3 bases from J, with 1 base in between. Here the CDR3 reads CASSEHYGYTF. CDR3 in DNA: TGTGCCAGCAGTGAACACTATGGCTACACCTTC.

The CDR3 nucleotides read TGTGCCAGTAAGGTTGGGTACAGGGAGGTCTATGGCTACACCTTC. It yields the protein CASKVGYREVYGYTF. The rearrangement links TRBV19 to TRBJ1-2; D is perhaps TRBD1 (6 bases). Trimming shortened V by 7 bases and J by 4 bases, and 19 bases separated the two germline ends. The CDR3 loop spans 15 amino acids. Germline V CDR1 and CDR2: LNHDA, SQIVND (reference sequence).

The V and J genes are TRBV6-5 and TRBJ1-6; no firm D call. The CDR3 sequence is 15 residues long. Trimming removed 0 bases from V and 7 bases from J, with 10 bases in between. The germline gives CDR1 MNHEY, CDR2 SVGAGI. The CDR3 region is CASSYSRLGNSPLHF. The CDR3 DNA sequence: TGTGCCAGCAGTTACTCGAGGCTGGGGAATTCACCCCTCCACTTT.

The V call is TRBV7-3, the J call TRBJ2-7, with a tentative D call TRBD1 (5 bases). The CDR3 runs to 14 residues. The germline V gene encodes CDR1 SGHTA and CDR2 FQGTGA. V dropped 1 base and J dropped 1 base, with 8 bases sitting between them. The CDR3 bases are TGTGCCAGCAGCTTAAGCACAGGATCCTACGAGCAGTACTTC. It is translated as CASSLSTGSYEQYF.